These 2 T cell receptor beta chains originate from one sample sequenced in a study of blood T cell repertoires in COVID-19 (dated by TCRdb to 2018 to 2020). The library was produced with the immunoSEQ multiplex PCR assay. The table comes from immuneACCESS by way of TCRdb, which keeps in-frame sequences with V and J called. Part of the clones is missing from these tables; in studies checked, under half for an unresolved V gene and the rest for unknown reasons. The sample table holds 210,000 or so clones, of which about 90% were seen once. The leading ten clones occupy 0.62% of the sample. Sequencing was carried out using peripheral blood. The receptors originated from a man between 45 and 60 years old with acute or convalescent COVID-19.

CDR3 protein: CASSYTLGAGYDNEQFF. DNA of the CDR3: TGTGCCAGCAGCTACACCCTTGGGGCTGGATACGACAATGAGCAGTTCTTC. The genes are TRBV5-6 and TRBJ2-1; tentatively, D is TRBD1 (5 bases). CDR1 and CDR2 from the germline V gene are SGHDT and YYEEEE. This CDR3 comprises 17 residues. Trimming cost V 3 bases and J 5 bases, with 21 bases left between them.

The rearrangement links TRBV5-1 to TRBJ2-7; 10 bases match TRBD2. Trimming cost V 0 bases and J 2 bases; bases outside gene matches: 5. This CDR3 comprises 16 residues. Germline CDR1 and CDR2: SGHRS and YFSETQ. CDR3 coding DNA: TGCGCCAGCAGCTTGGACCGGACTAGCGGAACCTACGAGCAGTACTTC. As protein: CASSLDRTSGTYEQYF.